Sequencing of this T cell receptor (beta chain) was carried out in a study of cytomegalovirus exposure and HLA in healthy donors (dated by TCRdb to the late 2010s). For context, the study as a whole: An earlier analysis of approximately 590 of the donors reported approximately 270 Gb of sequence data and more than 90 million unique TCR beta sequences from around 200 million T cells. Typing coverage varied by locus: about 620-640 donors for A, B, C, DRB1 and DQB1; about 520 for DQA1; more than 600 for DPA1; around 450 for DPB1. Every repertoire in the discovery cohort had been generated on one and the same sequencing platform. The study combined high-throughput TCR immunosequencing, statistical association of individual TCRs with disease status, and machine learning to predict cytomegalovirus infection status. Among about 370 genotyped donors of the cohort, an average of approximately 200,000 unique TCR beta nucleotide sequences was sequenced per donor, of which about 18% were non-productive. The later analysis used no new phenotypic data to find candidate immune exposures, relying instead on TCR beta sequences and their occurrence across donors. A later genetic analysis used genome-wide SNP genotypes for about 60% of the roughly 700 donors, treating that subset as a discovery cohort. The T cell repertoires of 666 subjects were profiled by immunosequencing and related to cytomegalovirus serostatus. A handful of DR-DQ haplotypes were handled as single units for association and clustering because linkage in the cohort was strong. A separate validation cohort of 90 to 150 different subjects was used in addition to the roughly 670-subject first cohort. HLA typing included class I and class II loci at four-digit resolution. An early release that covered more than 550 HLA-typed donors contained approximately 320 gigabases of sequencing data and tens of millions of unique TCR sequences. Donor age, sex, ethnicity and CMV serostatus were compiled alongside the repertoire data. A later analysis re-analyzed previously published TCR beta repertoires from several hundred donors and added high-resolution HLA genotyping to study TCR occurrence patterns. Of the 300 to 500 genotyped donors, over 80% were placed in the genetic ancestry cluster associated with self-reported Caucasian donors. The study aimed to test whether cataloging public T cell receptors could reveal signatures of past pathogen exposure. In an earlier analysis of around 540 of the donors, high-throughput TCR beta sequencing was used to judge whether each TCR beta V gene segment behaved as functional or pseudogenic. The investigation overall reported the following: Because HLA typing was missing for some donors at each locus, association tests included only the typed subset. In vitro tests confirmed that a few of the cytomegalovirus-associated TCR beta chains recognize cytomegalovirus antigens. A later analysis found that HLA-associated TCR beta chains were more clonally expanded and had lower generation probabilities than equally common non-associated chains. According to a later analysis, most CMV-associated TCR beta chains appeared to be HLA-restricted, and the HLA associations seemed to be driven largely by CMV exposure. In an earlier analysis of under 600 of the donors, most TCR beta V segments were observed in productive rearrangements about 87% or about 30% of the time, broadly matching IMGT annotations. Correlated functional status among segregating V segments might reflect linkage disequilibrium, but an unknown experimental factor could not be ruled out. Immune exposure information for the cohort was limited to CMV serostatus. In this cohort, only TCR beta chains were sequenced, and detectable features were limited by the absence of alpha or paired-chain data. When HLA alleles, especially DR and DQ, strongly co-occurred, attributing TCR associations to individual alleles was difficult. In a later genetic analysis, fewer N-insertions in productive TCRs were reported among donors in an Asian-associated ancestry cluster than the roughly 700-donor mean. A further reported finding was that TCR beta sequences accurately predicted the HLA-A and HLA-B alleles for most subjects in the first cohort. Roughly 17 rarely observed V segments, including chromosome 9 orphons, were excluded from the earlier analysis of approximately 600 of the donors because counts were too low. According to a later analysis, TCR association rates differed among HLA loci, with DRB1 alleles showing the most associated TCRs and HLA-C alleles showing the fewest. In a later analysis, several top co-occurrence clusters were reported to appear linked to parvovirus B19, influenza, CMV and Epstein-Barr virus. The study gave a list of some 150 TCR beta chains associated with cytomegalovirus. In both the original and validation cohorts, the classifier was reported to diagnose cytomegalovirus status with high specificity and sensitivity. In a later analysis, around 15,000 TCR beta sequences were associated with specific HLA alleles at a false discovery rate of 0.05. Sequencing depth was assumed to be roughly uniform across donors in the presence/absence analyses, though that assumption may not hold. According to the authors, the approach could potentially be generalized to other disease states and immunological phenotypes. A cluster of highly shared sequence variants was judged likely to be a technical artifact of the sequencing pipeline. Some IMGT-functional V segments, including TRBV6-2 and TRBV6-3, could not be told apart with the 87-base-pair reads, so those segments were excluded. Most TCR sequences were seen in very few donors, while some public TCRs were found in many individuals. V-gene and J-gene trimming of TCR beta chains was associated with a missense DCLRE1C variant in a later genetic analysis, and the association was replicated in an independent cohort.

The cohort was made up of about 670 healthy bone marrow donors. At the time of sampling, every cohort member was nominally healthy, though immune exposures that went unrecorded were likely present. The donor tested CMV seronegative, placing the donor among the 350 to 400 seronegative members of the cohort. A peripheral blood sample was provided by each donor, and peripheral blood mononuclear cells were used for TCR beta sequencing. Genomic DNA was extracted from the blood cell samples with the Qiagen DNeasy Blood Extraction Kit. The CDR3 runs 13 residues from the cysteine to the phenylalanine. Left in the record is the CDR3 DNA by itself, 39 bases read in frame from the first base. V is clipped by 4 bases and J by 4 bases, and the sequence between their germline boundaries is 13 bases long. The germline V gene (reference sequence) supplies CDR1 GTSNPN and CDR2 SVGIG. In this sample, this clone turned up once. The antigen this receptor binds is unknown. Nothing much larger sits one base from this clone, and base qualities are not available.

The library was obtained by the immunoSEQ multiplex PCR assay. For the multiplex PCR, a mixture combining 60 forward primers for TCR Vbeta segments and 13 reverse primers for TCR Jbeta segments was used. Amplification of the CDR3 region of rearranged TCR beta genes was performed with a multiplex PCR assay on genomic DNA. The Illumina HiSeq System was used to sequence the amplified TCR beta libraries as 87-base-pair reads. The published analysis was carried out like this. A later analysis counted approximately 76 million unique TCR beta chains across the 666 repertoires, and some 11 million of these chains were shared by at least two donors. A nearest-neighbor algorithm error-corrected the raw reads and collapsed the reads into unique sequences, merging closely related sequences to remove PCR and sequencing errors. CDR3 sequences were aligned to IMGT reference sequences to assign V, D and J gene segments. Each retained sequence needed at least a six-nucleotide match to both a V gene segment and a J gene segment. A rearrangement was called productive if the CDR3 had no stop codons and remained in frame with V and J, and every other rearrangement was called non-productive. CDR3 was defined according to IMGT convention as the region running from the second conserved V-encoded cysteine to the conserved J-encoded phenylalanine. The earlier analysis of about 590 of the donors excluded sequences that lacked an unambiguous match to a single V gene segment. In an earlier analysis of 450 to 700 of the donors, V segments were called functional above 56.7% productive rearrangements and were called segregating when the between-donor standard deviation exceeded 5%. A statistical classification framework was developed to diagnose cytomegalovirus status using the catalog of TCR beta chain sequences. A later analysis assigned V and J genes by comparing TCR nucleotide sequences with IMGT/GENE-DB human TR gene sequences. Using the TCRdist pipeline, a later analysis assigned CDR3 sequences along with most-parsimonious VDJ recombination scenarios. A later analysis defined each TCR beta chain by its CDR3 amino acid sequence plus V-gene family, and excluded reads lacking a unique V-gene family. As a way to deal with suspected cross-contamination and a sequencing artifact, a later analysis dropped 500 to 700 nucleotide sequences that were highly shared and had low generation probability. In a later analysis, a clonal expansion index for each public chain was calculated from normalized within-repertoire ranks of inferred template counts. In a later analysis, generation probabilities were computed using a VDJ recombination model fitted to out-of-frame rearrangements, and the results were checked against IGoR. In a later analysis, hypergeometric tests were used to score TCR-TCR, TCR-HLA and TCR-CMV co-occurrence, with a repertoire-size bias correction applied to TCR pairs. To estimate false discovery rates, a later analysis permuted the HLA or CMV assignments 20 times. A later analysis grouped co-occurring TCRs with DBSCAN, adding TCRdist sequence similarity when clustering within HLA-allele-positive subsets. Repertoires with fewer than 30,000 or more than 120,000 public chains, plus five repertoires with anomalous nucleotide sharing, were excluded from co-occurrence clustering. Not all clones reach the TCRdb copy of this immuneACCESS table, which keeps in-frame sequences only. Checked studies attribute under half of the gap to unresolved V genes and leave the rest unexplained. That table supplies the V and J calls and clone size; D and trimming were determined from the DNA. This sample has just over 60,000 clones in its table, and about 90% of those were observed once. The ten largest clones add up to roughly 1.4% of the sample.

The V and J segments used are TRBV30 and TRBJ1-2; TRBD1 is a weak D gene call, 5 bases matching. The receptor was isolated from a young man in good health and CMV-seronegative. The source material was PBMCs. Here is the DNA: TGTGCCTGGAATCCCGACAGAATCTATGGCTACACCTTC. It translates as CAWNPDRIYGYTF.